A single sample is the source of the 6 T cell receptor beta chains below, sequenced in a study of blood T cell repertoires in COVID-19. Profiling relied on immunoSEQ multiplex PCR, and the TCRdb table lists in-frame clones only, not all of them. The table records about 46,000 clones, more than 70% of them present only once. Sequencing was performed on peripheral blood. The source is a woman of 80 years or more with acute or convalescent COVID-19.

The chain is built from TRBV13 and TRBJ1-2; D may be TRBD1 (5 bases). Deletions cut 5 bases from V and 4 bases from J, with 20 bases between. Germline CDR1 and CDR2: PRHDT and FYEKMQ (reference sequence). This CDR3 region has 16 residues. In DNA, the CDR3 is TGTGCCAGCAGCCCGAATCAGGGTCCCTTGCCCTATGGCTACACCTTC. Translated: CASSPNQGPLPYGYTF.

The V and J genes are TRBV15 and TRBJ2-7, with TRBD1 matching over 8 bases. V dropped 0 bases and J dropped 3; count of bases not matched to a gene: 4. This CDR3 comprises 15 residues. Germline V gene sequence: CDR1 LNHNV, CDR2 YYDKDF (reference sequence). The CDR3 region has the DNA TGTGCCACCAGCAGAGATACAGACAGGGGCTACGAGCAGTACTTC. Encoded protein: CATSRDTDRGYEQYF.

V and J are TRBV7-8 and TRBJ2-2; D is possibly TRBD1 (6 bases). V lost 3 bases and J 0 bases, leaving 8 bases between the germline ends. This CDR3 is 15 amino acids long. CDR1 is SGHVS, CDR2 FQNEAQ, per germline. The chain's CDR3 is CASSLRDTNTGELFF. The CDR3 DNA follows: TGTGCCAGCAGCTTGAGGGACACGAACACCGGGGAGCTGTTTTTT.

The chain couples TRBV7-3 to TRBJ1-5; TRBD1 matches at 7 bases. Germline assignment: CDR1 SGHTA and CDR2 FQGTGA. After removal of 1 base from V and 4 bases from J, the junction contained 7 bases not matched to a gene. The CDR3 is 16 residues long. Here the CDR3 DNA reads TGTGCCAGCAGCTTAAATTTAAACAGGGGAAATCAGCCCCAGCATTTT. This codes for CASSLNLNRGNQPQHF.

The genes are TRBV21-1 and TRBJ1-5. TRBV21-1 is a listed pseudogene. The CDR3 length is 17 residues. The CDR3 is CASSKGGDPTGNQPQHF. DNA for the CDR3: TGTGCCAGCAGCAAAGGGGGGGATCCTACGGGCAATCAGCCCCAGCATTTT.

This chain connects TRBV19 to TRBJ2-7, with 7 bases lining up with TRBD1. The ends lost 5 bases at V and 0 bases at J; junction bases unmatched: 4. CDR1 is LNHDA, CDR2 SQIVND, per germline (reference sequence). The CDR3 has 14 residues. The CDR3 DNA reads TGTGCCAGTAGTCCGAGACAGGGCTCCTACGAGCAGTACTTC. Protein sequence: CASSPRQGSYEQYF.